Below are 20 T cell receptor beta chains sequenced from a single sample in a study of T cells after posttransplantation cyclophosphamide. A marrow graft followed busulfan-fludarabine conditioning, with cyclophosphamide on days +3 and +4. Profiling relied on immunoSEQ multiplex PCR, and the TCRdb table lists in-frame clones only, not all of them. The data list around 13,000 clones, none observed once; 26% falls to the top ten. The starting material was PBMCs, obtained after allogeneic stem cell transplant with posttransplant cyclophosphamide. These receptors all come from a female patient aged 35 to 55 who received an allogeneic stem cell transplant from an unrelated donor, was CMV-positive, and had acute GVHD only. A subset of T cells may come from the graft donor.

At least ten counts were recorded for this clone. The CDR3 coding sequence is TGTGCCAGCAGCTACAGACCTGGGAGTGGCTACACCTTC. Translation gives CASSYRPGSGYTF. The chain combines TRBV6-5 with TRBJ1-2; unclear D gene. This CDR3 has 13 amino acids. From germline, CDR1 is MNHEY and CDR2 SVGAGI. The ends were cut back, 6 bases at V and 7 bases at J, with 15 bases in the middle.

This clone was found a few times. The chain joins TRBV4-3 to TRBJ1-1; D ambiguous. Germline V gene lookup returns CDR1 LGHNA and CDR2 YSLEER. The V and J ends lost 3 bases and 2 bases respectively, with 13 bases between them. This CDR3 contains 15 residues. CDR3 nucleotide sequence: TGCGCCAGCAGCCACGGTAGAAATCCAAACACTGAAGCTTTCTTT. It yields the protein CASSHGRNPNTEAFF.

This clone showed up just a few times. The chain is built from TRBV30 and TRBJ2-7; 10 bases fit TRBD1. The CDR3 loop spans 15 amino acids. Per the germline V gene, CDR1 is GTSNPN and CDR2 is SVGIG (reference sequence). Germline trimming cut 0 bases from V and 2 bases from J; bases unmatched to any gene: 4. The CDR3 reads CAWSVGQGRTYEQYV. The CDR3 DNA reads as TGTGCCTGGAGTGTGGGACAGGGGCGAACCTACGAGCAGTACGTC.

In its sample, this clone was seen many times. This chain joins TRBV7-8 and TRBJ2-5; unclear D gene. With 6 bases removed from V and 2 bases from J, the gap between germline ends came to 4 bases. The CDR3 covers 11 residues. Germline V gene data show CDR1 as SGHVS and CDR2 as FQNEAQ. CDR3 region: CASRRQETQYF. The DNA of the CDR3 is TGTGCCAGCAGGAGACAAGAGACCCAGTACTTC.

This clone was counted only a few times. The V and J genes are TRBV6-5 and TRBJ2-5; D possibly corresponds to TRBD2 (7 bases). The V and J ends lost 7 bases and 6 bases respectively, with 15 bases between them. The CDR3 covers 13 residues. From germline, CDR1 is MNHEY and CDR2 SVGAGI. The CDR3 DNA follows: TGTGCCAGCACCCTGGGGGGGGCGAAGACCCAGTACTTC. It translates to CASTLGGAKTQYF.

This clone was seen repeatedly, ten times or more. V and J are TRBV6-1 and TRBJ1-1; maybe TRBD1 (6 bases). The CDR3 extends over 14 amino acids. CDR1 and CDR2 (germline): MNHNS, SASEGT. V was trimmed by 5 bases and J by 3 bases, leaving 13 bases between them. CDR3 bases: TGTGCCAGCAGTCTGACAGGCGCCTACACTGAAGCTTTCTTT. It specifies CASSLTGAYTEAFF.

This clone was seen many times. The CDR3: CASSIEPGLAGEQYF. In DNA, the CDR3 is TGCGCCAGCAGCATCGAACCGGGACTAGCAGGCGAGCAGTACTTC. The J gene is TRBJ2-7, the V gene TRBV5-1, with TRBD2 matching over 9 bases. J lost 6 bases, V lost 4 bases, and 11 bases had no gene match. The CDR3 runs to 15 residues. The germline CDR1 and CDR2 sequences are SGHRS and YFSETQ.

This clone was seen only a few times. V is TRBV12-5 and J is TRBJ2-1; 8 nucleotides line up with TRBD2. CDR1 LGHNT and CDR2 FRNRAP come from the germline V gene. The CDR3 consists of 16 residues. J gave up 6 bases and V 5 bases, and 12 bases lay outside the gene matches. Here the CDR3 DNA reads TGTGCTAGTGGTATTAGGTACGGGGGGGGTCTCAATGAGCAGTTCTTC. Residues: CASGIRYGGGLNEQFF.

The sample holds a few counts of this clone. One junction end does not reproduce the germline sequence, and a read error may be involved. CDR3 coding DNA: TGTGCCAGTAGTATTCGGTATCCCCTGAGTCCCACTGGAGCTTTCTTT. As protein: CASSIRYPLSPTGAFF. The rearrangement links TRBV19 to TRBJ1-1; D is uncertain. The germline gives CDR1 LNHDA, CDR2 SQIVND (reference sequence). This CDR3 region has 16 residues.

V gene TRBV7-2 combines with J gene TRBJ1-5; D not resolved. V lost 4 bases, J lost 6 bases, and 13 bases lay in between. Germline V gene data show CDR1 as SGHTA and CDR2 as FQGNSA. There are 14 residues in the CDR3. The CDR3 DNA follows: TGTGCCAGCAGCTCCCCAGGCTTTAGTCAGCCCCAGCATTTT. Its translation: CASSSPGFSQPQHF.

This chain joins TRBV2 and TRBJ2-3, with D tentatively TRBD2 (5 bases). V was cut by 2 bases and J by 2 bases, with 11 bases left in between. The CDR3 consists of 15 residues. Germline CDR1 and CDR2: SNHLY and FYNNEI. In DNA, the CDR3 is TGTGCCAGCAGTGAACGTGACTATATCACAGATACGCAGTATTTT. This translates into CASSERDYITDTQYF.

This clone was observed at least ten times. CDR3 nucleotide sequence: TGTGCCAGCAGCTCCCTGGGCGCGGGGGACGAGACCCAGTACTTC. This gives the protein CASSSLGAGDETQYF. V usage is TRBV7-3 and J usage is TRBJ2-5; the match to TRBD2 covers 7 bases. The CDR3 is 15 amino acids. V lost 4 bases, J lost 5 bases, and 10 bases stayed unmatched. Germline V lookup: CDR1 SGHTA, CDR2 FQGTGA.

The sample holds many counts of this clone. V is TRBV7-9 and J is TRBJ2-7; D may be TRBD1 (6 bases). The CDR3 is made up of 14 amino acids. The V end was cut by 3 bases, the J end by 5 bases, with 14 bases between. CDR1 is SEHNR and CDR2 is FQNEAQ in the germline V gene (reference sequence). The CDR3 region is CASSFYQGIHEQYF. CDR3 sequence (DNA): TGTGCCAGCAGCTTCTATCAGGGGATACACGAGCAGTACTTC.

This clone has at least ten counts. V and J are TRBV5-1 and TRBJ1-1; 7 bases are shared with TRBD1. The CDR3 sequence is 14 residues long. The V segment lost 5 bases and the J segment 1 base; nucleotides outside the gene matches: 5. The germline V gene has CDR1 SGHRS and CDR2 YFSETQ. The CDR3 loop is CASRYRQGNTEAFF. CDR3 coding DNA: TGCGCCAGCAGGTACCGACAGGGGAACACTGAAGCTTTCTTT.

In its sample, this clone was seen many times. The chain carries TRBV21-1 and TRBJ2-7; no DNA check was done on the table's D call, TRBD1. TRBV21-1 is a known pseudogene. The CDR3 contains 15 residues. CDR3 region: CASSKARTPFYEQYV. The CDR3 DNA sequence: TGTGCCAGCAGCAAAGCGAGGACACCCTTCTACGAGCAGTACGTC.

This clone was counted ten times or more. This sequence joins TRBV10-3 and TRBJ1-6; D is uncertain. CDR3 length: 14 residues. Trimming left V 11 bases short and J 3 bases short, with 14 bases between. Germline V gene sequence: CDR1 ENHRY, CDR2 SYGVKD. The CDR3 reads CAVRTGVYNSPLHF. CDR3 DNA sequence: TGTGCCGTACGGACGGGAGTCTATAATTCACCCCTCCACTTT.

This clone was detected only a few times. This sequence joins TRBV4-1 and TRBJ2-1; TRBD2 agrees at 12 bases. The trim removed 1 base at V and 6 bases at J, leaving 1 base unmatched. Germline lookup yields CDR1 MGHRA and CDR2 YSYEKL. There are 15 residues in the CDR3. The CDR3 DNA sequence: TGCGCCAGCAGCCAAGCTAGCGGGAGGGCCAATGAGCAGTTCTTC. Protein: CASSQASGRANEQFF.

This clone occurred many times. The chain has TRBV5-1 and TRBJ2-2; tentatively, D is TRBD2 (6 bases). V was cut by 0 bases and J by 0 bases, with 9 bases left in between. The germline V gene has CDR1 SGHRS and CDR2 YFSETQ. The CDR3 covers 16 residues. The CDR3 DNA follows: TGCGCCAGCAGCTTGGTTGTAGCGGCGAACACCGGGGAGCTGTTTTTT. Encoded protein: CASSLVVAANTGELFF.

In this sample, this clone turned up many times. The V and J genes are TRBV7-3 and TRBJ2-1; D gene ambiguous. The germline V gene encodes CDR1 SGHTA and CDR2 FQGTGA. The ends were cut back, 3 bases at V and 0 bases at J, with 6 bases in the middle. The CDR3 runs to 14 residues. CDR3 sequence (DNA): TGTGCCAGCAGCTTGAGAAGCTCCTACAATGAGCAGTTCTTC. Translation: CASSLRSSYNEQFF. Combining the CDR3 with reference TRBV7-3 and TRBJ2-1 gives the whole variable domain GAGVSQTPSNKVTEKGKYVELRCDPISGHTALYWYRQSLGQGPEFLIYFQGTGAADDSGLPNDRFFAVRPEGSVSTLKIQRTERGDSAVYLCASSLRSSYNEQFFGPGTRLTVL.

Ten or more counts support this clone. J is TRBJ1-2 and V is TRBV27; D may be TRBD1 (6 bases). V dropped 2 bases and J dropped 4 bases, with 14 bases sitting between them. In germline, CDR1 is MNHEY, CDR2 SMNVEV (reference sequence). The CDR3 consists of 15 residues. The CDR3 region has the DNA TGTGCCAGCAGTTTAAGGGGGGGGCACAGCTATGGCTACACCTTC. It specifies CASSLRGGHSYGYTF.